Detailed here is one TCR beta chain. Its matching antigen is unknown. V dropped 5 bases and J dropped 0 bases, with 12 bases sitting between them. The CDR3 contains 14 residues. Germline CDR1 is GTSNPN and CDR2 is SVGIG (reference sequence). Measured with immunoSEQ multiplex PCR; TCRdb has only the in-frame clones, and not every one. The sample shows around 83,000 clones, over 75% of them seen only once. The sample is drawn from a study of OX40 agonist ivuxolimab in advanced cancers. Study as a whole: Patients were given ivuxolimab, an antibody that agonizes OX40 (CD134). Intravenous ivuxolimab was administered to patients every 2 weeks at 0.01 to 10 mg/kg. Cohort: roughly 79% men, mean age about 62, aged about 20 to 79.

Broader study findings: Certain nonresponding patients likewise had low normalized T-cell clonal expansion.

The chain has TRBV30 and TRBJ2-3; D could derive from TRBD1 or TRBD2 (5 bases each). The receptor was derived from an adult with an advanced solid tumor such as melanoma, head and neck, liver or kidney cancer. Sequenced here: CD4+ or CD8+ T cells sorted from blood, sampled in a trial of the OX40 agonist ivuxolimab. The CDR3 sequence is CAWGLGDSTDTQYF. The CDR3, as DNA: TGTGCCTGGGGGCTCGGGGACAGCACAGATACGCAGTATTTT.